The 12 T cell receptor beta chains below were found in one sample sequenced in a study of cytomegalovirus exposure and HLA in healthy donors. Primers for the PCR totalled 60 Vbeta and 13 Jbeta. TCRdb's copy holds only in-frame clones and misses some; the assay was immunoSEQ multiplex PCR. The sample contains approximately 130,000 clones, 70% to 90% of which appear only once. The sequenced sample consisted of PBMCs. The receptors shown here come from a middle-aged woman in good health and CMV-seropositive.

To note about this clone: Mismatch with germline at one junction end may stem from a read error. The J gene is TRBJ1-1, the V gene TRBV29-1; D might be TRBD1 (5 bases). This CDR3 comprises 11 residues. Germline V gene data show CDR1 as SQVTM and CDR2 as ANQGSEA. In nucleotides, the CDR3 is TGTGGGGGGGAGAGCAACACTGAAGCTTTCTTT. This codes for CGGESNTEAFF.

V is TRBV30 and J is TRBJ1-5; 7 nucleotides line up with TRBD1. The CDR3 contains 15 residues. The germline V gene encodes CDR1 GTSNPN and CDR2 SVGIG (reference sequence). V was clipped by 2 bases and J by 0 bases; unmatched bases: 4. CDR3 sequence reads: CAWSHGTDSNQPQHF. The CDR3 region has the DNA TGTGCCTGGAGTCACGGGACAGATAGCAATCAGCCCCAGCATTTT.

The chain is built from TRBV6-5 and TRBJ1-2; D ambiguous. The ends were cut back, 7 bases at V and 0 bases at J, with 9 bases in the middle. CDR3 length: 13 residues. The germline V gene has CDR1 MNHEY and CDR2 SVGAGI. This CDR3 is CASMPGANYGYTF. The CDR3 DNA sequence: TGTGCCAGCATGCCCGGGGCTAACTATGGCTACACCTTC.

The genes are TRBV6-1 and TRBJ2-3; tentatively, D is TRBD1 (5 bases). Trimming pared 9 bases from V and 2 bases from J, leaving 12 bases between. CDR1 is MNHNS and CDR2 is SASEGT in the germline V gene. This CDR3 region has 13 residues. CDR3 in amino acids: CASQGINTDTQYF. In nucleotides, the CDR3 is TGTGCCAGTCAGGGAATCAACACAGATACGCAGTATTTT.

CDR3 loop: CASKDSSNQPQHF. For the CDR3, the DNA is TGTGCCAGCAAGGACAGCAGCAATCAGCCCCAGCATTTT. The J gene is TRBJ1-5, the V gene TRBV2; D is perhaps TRBD1 (6 bases). This CDR3 comprises 13 residues. The germline gives CDR1 SNHLY, CDR2 FYNNEI. V lost 7 bases and J 1 base, leaving 8 bases between the germline ends. The whole variable domain, filled in from reference TRBV2 and TRBJ1-5, reads EPEVTQTPSHQVTQMGQEVILRCVPISNHLYFYWYRQILGQKVEFLVSFYNNEISEKSEIFDDQFSVERPDGSNFTLKIRSTKLEDSAMYFCASKDSSNQPQHFGDGTRLSIL.

This chain links TRBV7-6 with TRBJ2-5; 9 bases map to TRBD1. The CDR3 consists of 15 residues. CDR1 SGHVS and CDR2 FNYEAQ come from the germline V gene. After removal of 5 bases from V and 4 bases from J, the junction contained 8 bases not matched to a gene. The CDR3 loop is CASSRGTGRGETQYF. The CDR3 DNA reads TGTGCCAGCAGCCGCGGGACAGGGAGGGGAGAGACCCAGTACTTC.

The rearrangement links TRBV30 to TRBJ2-4, with D possibly matching TRBD1 (7 bases). Trimming removed 4 bases at V and 0 bases at J, with 34 bases between. CDR1 and CDR2 from the germline V gene are GTSNPN and SVGIG (reference sequence). CDR3 length equals 22 residues. CDR3 DNA sequence: TGTGCCTGGACCGCCGGTTCCGGCAGGGGGGTATCCCGGATCATAGCCAAAAACATTCAGTACTTC. Translated: CAWTAGSGRGVSRIIAKNIQYF.

The rearrangement uses TRBV2 and TRBJ2-1, with 9 bases fitting TRBD2. CDR3 length: 15 residues. The germline V gene has CDR1 SNHLY and CDR2 FYNNEI. V lost 4 bases to trimming and J lost 4 bases; unmatched junction nucleotides: 5. DNA for the CDR3: TGTGCCAGCAGTGGGGCGGGGGGGCAATACAATGAGCAGTTCTTC. Its translation: CASSGAGGQYNEQFF.

The chain is built from TRBV29-1 and TRBJ2-2; TRBD1 is a possible D gene (6 bases). CDR3 size: 14 residues. Germline lookup yields CDR1 SQVTM and CDR2 ANQGSEA. V was cut by 6 bases and J by 0 bases, with 11 bases left in between. The CDR3 sequence is CSVVGQSNTGELFF. CDR3 DNA: TGCAGCGTCGTAGGACAGTCGAACACCGGGGAGCTGTTTTTT.

This chain joins TRBV7-9 and TRBJ2-3; TRBD2 matches 9 bases. Germline loops: CDR1 SEHNR, CDR2 FQNEAQ (reference sequence). This CDR3 has 16 amino acids. V shed 0 bases, J shed 5 bases, and the junction held 6 bases outside the gene matches. CDR3 region: CASSLAQAGGVDTQYF. In DNA form, the CDR3 reads TGTGCCAGCAGCTTAGCTCAAGCGGGGGGCGTAGATACGCAGTATTTT.

The chain's CDR3 is CASSLRSGAPRNTEAFF. The CDR3 coding sequence is TGTGCCAGCAGCTTGAGGTCAGGGGCCCCCCGGAACACTGAAGCTTTCTTT. The V gene is TRBV11-2, the J gene TRBJ1-1; tentative D call: TRBD1 (6 bases). Per germline, CDR1 SGHAT and CDR2 FQNNGV. The CDR3 has 17 amino acids. Trimming took off 3 bases at V and 1 base at J, with 18 bases between the two ends.

The chain links TRBV25-1 to TRBJ1-2; D is unclear. The CDR3 runs to 13 residues. Germline V gene sequence: CDR1 MGHDK, CDR2 SYGVNS. V was pared by 10 bases and J by 1 base, with 13 bases between. CDR3 sequence: CATKTSDNYGYTF. CDR3 DNA: TGTGCCACCAAGACTTCCGATAACTATGGCTACACCTTC.